The clone carrying this T cell receptor (beta chain) was detected a few times. The data were taken from a study of blood T cell repertoires in COVID-19. The overall study: The cDNA or gDNA used as material had been derived from T cells, B-cell-depleted T cells, or PBMCs.

V dropped 6 bases and J dropped 11; count of bases not matched to a gene: 8. The CDR3 extends over 15 amino acids. The germline CDR1 and CDR2 sequences are WNHNN and SYGVQD (reference sequence). Per the original methods: The authors estimated nucleated cell counts from reference gene primer amplification. Produced via immunoSEQ multiplex PCR; TCRdb's table is partial and in-frame only. From that table come the V and J calls and clone size; the DNA was used to work out D and trimming. This table holds 140,000 to 150,000 clones, 80% to 85% found once. The origin of this receptor is a woman in her forties or fifties who had been exposed to COVID-19. The rearrangement links TRBV10-1 to TRBJ2-2; TRBD2 matches at 14 bases. Sequencing used PBMCs or T cells enriched from blood (not recorded which). The CDR3 is CASSQGLAGEVELFF. In DNA form, the CDR3 reads TGCGCCAGCAGCCAGGGACTAGCGGGAGAGGTAGAGCTGTTTTTT.